These 14 T cell receptor beta chains came from one sample sequenced in a study of blood T cell repertoires in COVID-19. The assay was immunoSEQ multiplex PCR, and TCRdb's table has in-frame clones only and misses some. Of 180,000 or so clones in the sample, about 91% were seen once. The sample taken for sequencing was PBMCs or T cells enriched from blood (not recorded which). Every receptor here comes from a woman under 30 who had recovered from COVID-19.

The chain is built from TRBV2 and TRBJ1-2; possibly TRBD1 for D (6 bases). The CDR3 totals 15 residues. V was cut by 5 bases and J by 3 bases, with 16 bases left in between. Germline values: CDR1 SNHLY, CDR2 FYNNEI. CDR3 in amino acids: CASSFPRGADYGYTF. The CDR3 bases are TGTGCCAGCAGTTTTCCTCGGGGGGCGGACTATGGCTACACCTTC.

This chain connects TRBV7-2 to TRBJ1-6; 9 bases line up with TRBD1. V shed 6 bases, J shed 9 bases, and the junction held 6 bases outside the gene matches. The germline V gene has CDR1 SGHTA and CDR2 FQGNSA. There are 14 residues in the CDR3. CDR3 bases: TGTGCCAGCAGTCTACAGGGGGCGAGTTCACCCCTCCACTTT. Its translation: CASSLQGASSPLHF.

V usage is TRBV2 and J usage is TRBJ1-2; D may be TRBD1 (6 bases). CDR1 and CDR2 from the germline V gene are SNHLY and FYNNEI. The CDR3 loop spans 11 amino acids. V was clipped by 8 bases and J by 7 bases, with 11 bases between them. The CDR3 region has the DNA TGTGCCAGCCACAGGGCAGTTGGCTACACCTTC. Amino acid sequence: CASHRAVGYTF.

The chain recombines TRBV19 with TRBJ2-7; D possibly corresponds to TRBD2 (8 bases). Per germline, CDR1 LNHDA and CDR2 SQIVND (reference sequence). Trimming cost V 3 bases and J 2 bases, with 23 bases left between them. The CDR3 sequence is 18 residues long. CDR3 nucleotide sequence: TGTGCCAGTAGTATTGCCAGGGGGACGGCGGGAGGCCCCTACGAGCAGTACTTC. Translation: CASSIARGTAGGPYEQYF. Full variable domain (missing parts from reference TRBV19 and TRBJ2-7): DGGITQSPKYLFRKEGQNVTLSCEQNLNHDAMYWYRQDPGQGLRLIYYSQIVNDFQKGDIAEGYSVSREKKESFPLTVTSAQKNPTAFYLCASSIARGTAGGPYEQYFGPGTRLTVT.

This clone was seen more than once but under ten times. CDR3 loop: CAWAPKEREIDEQFF. The DNA of the CDR3 is TGTGCCTGGGCCCCTAAGGAGCGGGAGATCGATGAGCAGTTCTTC. This chain links TRBV30 with TRBJ2-1, with 8 bases fitting TRBD2. With V trimmed by 5 bases and J by 8 bases, 14 bases remained unmatched. This CDR3 contains 15 residues. Germline V gene sequence: CDR1 GTSNPN, CDR2 SVGIG (reference sequence).

The gene calls are TRBV7-6 and TRBJ2-5; 8 nucleotides line up with TRBD1. CDR1 SGHVS and CDR2 FNYEAQ come from the germline V gene. The trim removed 6 bases at V and 4 bases at J, leaving 7 bases unmatched. CDR3 size: 14 residues. CDR3 nucleotides: TGTGCCAGCAGTCGTTGGACAGGGCCAGAGACCCAGTACTTC. Protein sequence: CASSRWTGPETQYF.

The chain employs TRBV7-3 and TRBJ2-3; 14 positions agree with TRBD2. CDR3 size: 16 residues. Per the germline V gene, CDR1 is SGHTA and CDR2 is FQGTGA. With 4 bases clipped from V and 5 bases from J, the junction kept 5 bases outside the gene matches. This CDR3 is CASSSRLAGGQDTQYF. The CDR3 DNA follows: TGTGCCAGCAGCTCGCGACTAGCGGGAGGGCAAGATACGCAGTATTTT.

V gene TRBV9 combines with J gene TRBJ2-1; TRBD2 matches at 8 bases. Germline V gene sequence: CDR1 SGDLS, CDR2 YYNGEE. With 0 bases clipped from V and 8 bases from J, the junction kept 7 bases outside the gene matches. The CDR3 sequence is 15 residues long. This CDR3 reads CASSVDGTSFDEQFF. CDR3 DNA sequence: TGTGCCAGCAGCGTAGATGGGACTAGTTTCGATGAGCAGTTCTTC.

The genes are TRBV6-6 and TRBJ2-7; maybe TRBD2 (6 bases). The germline CDR1 and CDR2 sequences are MNHNY and SVGAGI (reference sequence). Between the trimmed V and J ends, which lost 7 bases and 5 bases, there was a span of 18 bases. There are 14 residues in the CDR3. The CDR3 DNA reads as TGTGCCAGCACCGGCTGGGAGGTAGCCGACGAGCAGTACTTC. It is translated as CASTGWEVADEQYF.

This chain joins TRBV5-4 and TRBJ1-1; D is possibly TRBD1 (6 bases). Trimming pared 4 bases from V and 3 bases from J, leaving 16 bases between. Per the germline V gene, CDR1 is SGHNT and CDR2 is YYREEE (reference sequence). This CDR3 is built from 15 residues. The CDR3 region is CASSPGGGRDTEAFF. CDR3 coding DNA: TGTGCCAGCAGCCCGGGAGGGGGAAGGGACACTGAAGCTTTCTTT.

The rearrangement links TRBV15 to TRBJ2-4, with TRBD2 matching over 8 bases. Germline loops: CDR1 LNHNV, CDR2 YYDKDF (reference sequence). The trim removed 4 bases at V and 6 bases at J, leaving 11 bases unmatched. The CDR3 runs to 16 residues. DNA for the CDR3: TGTGCCACCAGCATAGGAAGCGGGAGCATTGGAAACATTCAGTACTTC. Its protein is CATSIGSGSIGNIQYF.

The chain carries TRBV7-9 and TRBJ1-2; D uncertain. This CDR3 is 16 amino acids long. The germline CDR1 and CDR2 sequences are SEHNR and FQNEAQ (reference sequence). Deletions cut 1 base from V and 4 bases from J, with 16 bases between. CDR3 in DNA: TGTGCCAGCAGCTTAGATGGGGAGGGCGTCTCCTATGGCTACACCTTC. It yields the protein CASSLDGEGVSYGYTF. The full variable domain, with the rest looked up from reference TRBV7-9 and TRBJ1-2, is DTGVSQNPRHKITKRGQNVTFRCDPISEHNRLYWYRQTLGQGPEFLTYFQNEAQLEKSRLLSDRFSAERPKGSFSTLEIQRTEQGDSAMYLCASSLDGEGVSYGYTFGSGTRLTVV.

J is TRBJ1-4 and V is TRBV19; TRBD1 matches 8 bases. V gave up 5 bases and J gave up 8 bases; unmatched junction bases: 4. Germline CDR1 and CDR2: LNHDA and SQIVND (reference sequence). The CDR3 has 13 residues. The CDR3 DNA reads as TGTGCCAGTAGTCCGGACAGGGACGAAAAACTGTTTTTT. Encoded protein: CASSPDRDEKLFF.

The V gene is TRBV28, the J gene TRBJ2-4; 12 bases match TRBD2. Trimming at V came to 4 bases and at J to 3 bases, leaving 7 bases not matched to a gene. Looked up from germline, CDR1 is MDHEN and CDR2 is SYDVKM. This CDR3 has 17 amino acids. CDR3 loop: CASSSRTSGNSKNIQYF. CDR3 sequence (DNA): TGTGCCAGCAGTTCCCGGACTAGCGGGAACAGCAAAAACATTCAGTACTTC.